This is a list of T cell receptor beta chains from one sample in a study of blood T cell repertoires in COVID-19. TCRdb keeps only in-frame clones here, not all; method: immunoSEQ multiplex PCR. Altogether a few hundred thousand clones are present, around four fifths being singletons, with the ten largest covering roughly 5.1%. The sequencing sample was made of PBMCs or T cells enriched from blood (not recorded which). These receptors were collected from a woman between 45 and 65 years old who had recovered from COVID-19. Each CDR3 is given with its conserved first and last residue. The D gene is left open where the match is weak. The size of a clone is reported for some rows only, either as once, few or many, or as a class for expanded clones.

clone_size	v_call	d_call	j_call	cdr3_nt	cdr3_aa
NA	TRBV3-1/TRBV3-2	TRBD2	TRBJ2-1	TGTGCCAGCCTCCAGAAGGGACTAGCGGACAATGAGCAGTTCTTC	CASLQKGLADNEQFF
NA	TRBV5-1	NA	TRBJ2-7	TGCGCCAGCAGCTTGGGAGGGATCGGCTCCTACGAGCAGTACTTC	CASSLGGIGSYEQYF
NA	TRBV18	NA	TRBJ1-6	TGTGCCAGCTCCCAATCCTCGACAGGTAGCTACTCACCCCTCCACTTT	CASSQSSTGSYSPLHF
many	TRBV4-3	NA	TRBJ2-2	TGCGCCAGCAGCCAAGACTTGGGGGGAAACACCGGGGAGCTGTTTTTT	CASSQDLGGNTGELFF
NA	TRBV5-4	NA	TRBJ2-5	TGTGCCAGCAGCTTATCTAGTATTGGGGAGACCCAGTACTTC	CASSLSSIGETQYF
NA	TRBV2	TRBD1	TRBJ1-2	TGTGCCAACGGACAGGATCGAAACTATGGCTACACCTTC	CANGQDRNYGYTF
NA	TRBV6-2/TRBV6-3	NA	TRBJ2-7	TGTGCCAGCAGCCCGGTGCAGGGGGGTCCCTACGAGCAGTACTTC	CASSPVQGGPYEQYF
few	TRBV5-8	NA	TRBJ1-1	TGTGCCAGCAGCTGGGCAGGGAACACTGAAGCTTTCTTT	CASSWAGNTEAFF
once	TRBV6-2/TRBV6-3	TRBD2	TRBJ2-2	TGTGCCAGCAGTCGGTCTTCGGGGGGAGCAACCGGGGAGCTGTTTTTT	CASSRSSGGATGELFF
once	TRBV5-1	NA	TRBJ1-1	TGCGCCAGCAGCTTGGCTGGAGGGCTGAACACTGAAGCTTTCTTT	CASSLAGGLNTEAFF
NA	TRBV6-5	TRBD2	TRBJ2-7	TGTGCCAGCAGCCTCAGCGGGAGGGATACCGGCGAGCAGTACTTC	CASSLSGRDTGEQYF
NA	TRBV6-5	NA	TRBJ2-3	TGTGCCAGCACTCTTGGACTTTCCACAGATACGCAGTATTTT	CASTLGLSTDTQYF
NA	TRBV11-3	TRBD1	TRBJ2-7	TGTGCCAGCAGCTTAGATTCCGGGACAGGGCCCTACGAGCAGTACTTC	CASSLDSGTGPYEQYF
once	TRBV27	NA	TRBJ1-1	TGTGCCAGCAGACCTATCCAGGGCACCCCGGGGAACACTGAAGCTTTCTTT	CASRPIQGTPGNTEAFF
NA	TRBV7-2	TRBD1	TRBJ1-1	TGTGCCAGCAGCCGGGACAGAATTGGAGGGGCCACTGAAGCTTTCTTT	CASSRDRIGGATEAFF
NA	TRBV11-2	NA	TRBJ1-4	TGTGCCAGCAGCTTAAATCCGACAGAGGCTAATGAAAAACTGTTTTTT	CASSLNPTEANEKLFF
NA	TRBV15	NA	TRBJ1-3	TGTGCCATCAGTAGCCGCAGCTCTGGAAACACCATATATTTT	CAISSRSSGNTIYF
NA	TRBV9	TRBD2	TRBJ2-3	TGTGCCAGCAGCGTAGGACTAGCGACAGATACGCAGTATTTT	CASSVGLATDTQYF